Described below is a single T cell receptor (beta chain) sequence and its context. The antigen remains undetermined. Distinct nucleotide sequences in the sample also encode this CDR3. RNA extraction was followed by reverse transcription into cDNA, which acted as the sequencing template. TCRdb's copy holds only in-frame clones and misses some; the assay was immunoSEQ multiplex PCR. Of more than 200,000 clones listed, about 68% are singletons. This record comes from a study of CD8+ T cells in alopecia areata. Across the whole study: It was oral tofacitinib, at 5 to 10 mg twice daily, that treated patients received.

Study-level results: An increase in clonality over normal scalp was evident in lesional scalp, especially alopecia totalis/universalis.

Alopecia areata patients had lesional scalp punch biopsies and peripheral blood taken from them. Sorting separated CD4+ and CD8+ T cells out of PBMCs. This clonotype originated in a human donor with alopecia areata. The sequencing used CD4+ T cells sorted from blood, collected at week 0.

CDR3 DNA sequence: TGTGCCTGGAGTGTACTAGGAGCCTACGAGCAGTACTTC. Amino acid sequence: CAWSVLGAYEQYF. V and J are TRBV30 and TRBJ2-7; the D gene is possibly TRBD2 (5 bases). The CDR3 consists of 13 residues. Trimming shortened V by 0 bases and J by 2 bases, and 8 bases separated the two germline ends. Looked up from germline, CDR1 is GTSNPN and CDR2 is SVGIG (reference sequence).